This T cell receptor (beta chain) appears in the sequencing data of a study of molecular identifiers for immune sequencing clone quantification. Whole-study findings and limits: A shared barcode on identical TCR molecules could lead to underestimated sizes for highly expanded clones. Whereas clones above 20 RNA copies held under 1% of naive-cell molecules, they held over 97% of effector molecules.

Libraries of naive CD8 cells were prepared from about 20,000 to 1,000,000 sorted cells using 10%, 30% or 50% RNA. Sorting captured naive CD8 T cells as CD8+CD4-CCR7+CD45RA+. This clonotype was detected many times. Antigen: not known. V dropped 6 bases and J dropped 7 bases, with 16 bases sitting between them. Germline values: CDR1 MDHEN, CDR2 SYDVKM. The CDR3 length is 14 residues. TCRdb re-called the PCR reads through MiXCR, storing one row per CDR3 protein. The sample comprises fewer than 75,000 distinct CDR3 sequences, around 17% of which are singletons, and approximately 1.5% rests with the top ten.

This chain joins TRBV28 and TRBJ1-5, with D possibly matching TRBD1 (5 bases). This receptor was obtained from a human donor in good health. Some libraries in this study had Jurkat cell RNA spiked in. The source material was naive CD8+ T cells from blood, with Jurkat cell RNA spiked in. Indicated subset: FACS-sorted CD8+CD4-CCR7+CD45RA+ naive T cells. CDR3 nucleotides: TGTGCCAGCAGAAGACAGACTCGGCGCCAGCCCCAGCATTTT. Translated: CASRRQTRRQPQHF.